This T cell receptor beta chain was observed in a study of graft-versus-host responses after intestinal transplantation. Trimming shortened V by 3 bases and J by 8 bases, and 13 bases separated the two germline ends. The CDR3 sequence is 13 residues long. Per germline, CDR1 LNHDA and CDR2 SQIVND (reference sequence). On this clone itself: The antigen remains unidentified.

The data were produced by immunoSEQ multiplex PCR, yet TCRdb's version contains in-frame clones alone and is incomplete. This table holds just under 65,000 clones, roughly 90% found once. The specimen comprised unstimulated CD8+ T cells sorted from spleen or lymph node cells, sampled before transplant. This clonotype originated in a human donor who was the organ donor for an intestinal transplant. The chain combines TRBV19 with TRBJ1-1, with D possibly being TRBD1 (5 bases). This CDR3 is CASSIGQGIEAFF. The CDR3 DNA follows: TGTGCCAGTAGTATCGGGCAGGGTATAGAAGCTTTCTTT. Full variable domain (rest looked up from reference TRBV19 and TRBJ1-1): DGGITQSPKYLFRKEGQNVTLSCEQNLNHDAMYWYRQDPGQGLRLIYYSQIVNDFQKGDIAEGYSVSREKKESFPLTVTSAQKNPTAFYLCASSIGQGIEAFFGQGTRLTVV.